This TCR beta chain was identified in a study of somatic mutations in cytotoxic T cells in rheumatoid arthritis (dated by TCRdb to the late 2010s). Notes on the research overall: Before any treatment started and right after they were diagnosed, patients gave peripheral blood samples (about 30 ml EDTA). For approximately 63 rheumatoid arthritis patients and some 21 healthy controls, TCRB deep sequencing was carried out. Some T-cell populations stained with V beta antibodies were sorted by flow on a FACSAria II or Sony SH800 to nearly 100% purity, with sorted V beta1+ cells additionally subjected to TCRB sequencing. The median ages of the patient and control groups were essentially identical. Whether expanded CD8+ T-cell clones in untreated, newly diagnosed rheumatoid arthritis carry somatic mutations was the study question, and clonality was characterized with TCRB deep sequencing.

Flow cytometry confirmed the purity of CD4+ and CD8+ cells that had been isolated by positive magnetic bead selection on an AutoMACS. A TCR V beta antibody panel was used in flow cytometry to screen first for clonal expansions, which were then characterized by TCRB deep sequencing of sorted CD8+ fractions. Ficoll-Paque PLUS density gradient separation was used to isolate peripheral blood mononuclear cells. DNA from CD4-enriched, CD8-enriched or PBMC samples was extracted using Nucleospin Tissue or Tissue XS kits and then quantified on a Qubit 2.0 fluorometer. Paper-wide results and their limitations: The finding that TRBV07 was slightly underrepresented in patients was left unadjusted for multiple comparisons. It was unknown which antigens the expanded CD8+ clones targeted, and their absence from virus-specific databases did not exclude viral specificity. CD8+ T-cell clonality in rheumatoid arthritis patients was not significantly different from that in age-matched healthy controls. An increase of CD8+ clonality with age was seen in patients (Spearman r ≈ 0.5) but not in healthy controls. The largest CD8+ clone made up more than 20% of CD8+ cells in about an eighth of the roughly 60 patients, and blood and synovial fluid shared several identical CD8+ TCRB sequences.

Genomic DNA underwent TCRB CDR3 sequencing using the immunoSEQ assay. In the paper's pipeline: When patient CD8+ clones exceeding 1% were checked against published virus-specific TCRB sequences, only a few matched. Nothing other than productive TCRB rearrangements was included in the analyses. Clonality was expressed as a Shannon entropy-based productive clonality index, with each clone defined by a unique TCRB CDR3 sequence. Repertoire overlap between two samples was calculated from the template counts of each clone relative to total templates per sample. A correlation with a Spearman r of approximately 0.58 was found between V-gene usage by flow cytometry and V-gene usage by TCRB sequencing. In its TCRdb copy, this immuneACCESS table keeps in-frame sequences only and misses some clones. Where compared with another copy, unresolved V genes explain less than half of these, and the others have no known cause. That table gives V, J and clone size, and the DNA gave D and trimming. Present in this sample are some 30,000 clones, 70% to 90% of which were seen just once. The ten largest clones capture roughly 9.6% of the sample.

Reading the germline V gene gives CDR1 LGHNA and CDR2 YNFKEQ. V sheds 2 bases and J sheds 2 bases, leaving 13 bases between their ends. The CDR3 spans 15 residues, from the cysteine through the phenylalanine. CDR3 DNA only is kept here, 45 bases in frame from base 1. Of note for this clone: No antigen is known for it. Base qualities are not provided; no much larger clone lies one nucleotide away.

Material: CD8+ T cells sorted from blood. The receptor was derived from an adult with rheumatoid arthritis. Here the chain combines TRBV4-2 and TRBJ2-7, with TRBD1 tentatively as D gene (7 bases match). CDR3 loop: CASSQSPRGAYEQYF. In nucleotide form, the sequence is TGTGCCAGCAGCCAATCTCCCAGGGGGGCCTACGAGCAGTACTTC.